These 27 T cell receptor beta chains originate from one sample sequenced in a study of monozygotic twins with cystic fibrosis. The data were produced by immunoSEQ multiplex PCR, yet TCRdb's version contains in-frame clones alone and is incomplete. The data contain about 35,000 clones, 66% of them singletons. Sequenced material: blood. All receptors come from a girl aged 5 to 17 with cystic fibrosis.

The CDR3 sequence: CATSGGTSTDTQYF. CDR3 nucleotide sequence: TGTGCCACCAGCGGAGGAACAAGCACAGATACGCAGTATTTT. The J gene is TRBJ2-3, the V gene TRBV15; tentative D call: TRBD2 (5 bases). The CDR3 spans 14 residues. Germline V gene sequence: CDR1 LNHNV, CDR2 YYDKDF (reference sequence). Trimming shortened V by 5 bases and J by 0 bases, and 9 bases separated the two germline ends.

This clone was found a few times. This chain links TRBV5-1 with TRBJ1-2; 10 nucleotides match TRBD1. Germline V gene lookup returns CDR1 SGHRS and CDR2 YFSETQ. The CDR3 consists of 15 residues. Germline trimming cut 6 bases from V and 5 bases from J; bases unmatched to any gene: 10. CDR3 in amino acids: CASKQRQGAWYGYTF. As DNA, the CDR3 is TGCGCCAGCAAACAAAGACAGGGGGCTTGGTATGGCTACACCTTC.

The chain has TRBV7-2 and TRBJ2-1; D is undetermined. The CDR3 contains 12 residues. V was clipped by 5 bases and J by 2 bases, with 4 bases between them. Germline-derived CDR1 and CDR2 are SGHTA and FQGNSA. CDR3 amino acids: CASSRAYNEQFF. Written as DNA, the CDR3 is TGTGCCAGCAGCCGAGCCTACAATGAGCAGTTCTTC.

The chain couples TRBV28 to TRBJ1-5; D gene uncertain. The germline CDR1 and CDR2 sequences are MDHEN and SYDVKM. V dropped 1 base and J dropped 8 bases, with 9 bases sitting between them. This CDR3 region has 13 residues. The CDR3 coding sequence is TGTGCCAGCAGTTTATCCACCCAGGAGCCCCAGCATTTT. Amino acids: CASSLSTQEPQHF.

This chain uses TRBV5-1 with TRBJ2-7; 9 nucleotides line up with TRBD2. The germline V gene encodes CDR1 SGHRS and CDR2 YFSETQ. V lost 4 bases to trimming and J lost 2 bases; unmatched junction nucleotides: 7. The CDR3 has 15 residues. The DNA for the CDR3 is TGCGCCAGCAGCGGGGCTAGCGGGATCACCTACGAGCAGTACTTC. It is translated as CASSGASGITYEQYF.

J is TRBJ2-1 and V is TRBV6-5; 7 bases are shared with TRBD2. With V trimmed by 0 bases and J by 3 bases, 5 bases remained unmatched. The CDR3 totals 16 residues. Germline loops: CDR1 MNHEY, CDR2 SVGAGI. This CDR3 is CASSYSRTRNYNEQFF. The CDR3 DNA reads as TGTGCCAGCAGTTACTCCAGGACTAGGAACTACAATGAGCAGTTCTTC.

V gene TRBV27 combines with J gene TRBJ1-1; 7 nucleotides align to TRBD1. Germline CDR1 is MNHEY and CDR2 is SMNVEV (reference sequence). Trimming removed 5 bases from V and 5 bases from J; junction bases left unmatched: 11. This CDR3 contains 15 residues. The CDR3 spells CASSLKTGRYTEAFF. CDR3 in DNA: TGTGCCAGCAGTCTCAAGACAGGGCGGTATACTGAAGCTTTCTTT.

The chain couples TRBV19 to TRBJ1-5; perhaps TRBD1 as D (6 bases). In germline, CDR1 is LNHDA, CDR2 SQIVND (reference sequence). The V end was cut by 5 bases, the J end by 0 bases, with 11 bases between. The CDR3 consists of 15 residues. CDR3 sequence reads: CASSLRDTSNQPQHF. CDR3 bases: TGTGCCAGTAGTCTCCGGGACACTAGCAATCAGCCCCAGCATTTT.

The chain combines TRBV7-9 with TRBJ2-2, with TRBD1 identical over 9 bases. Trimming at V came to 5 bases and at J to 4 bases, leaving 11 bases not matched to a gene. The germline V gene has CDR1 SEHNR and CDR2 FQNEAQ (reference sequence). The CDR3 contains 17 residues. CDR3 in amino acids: CASSRRDRDRVTGELFF. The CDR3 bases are TGTGCCAGCAGCCGCCGGGACAGGGATCGGGTCACCGGGGAGCTGTTTTTT.

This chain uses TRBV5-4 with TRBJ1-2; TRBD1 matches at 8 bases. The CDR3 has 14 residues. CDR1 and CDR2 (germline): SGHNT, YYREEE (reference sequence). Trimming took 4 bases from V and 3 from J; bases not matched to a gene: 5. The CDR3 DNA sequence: TGTGCCAGCAGCGCCACGACAGGGGACTATGGCTACACCTTC. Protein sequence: CASSATTGDYGYTF.

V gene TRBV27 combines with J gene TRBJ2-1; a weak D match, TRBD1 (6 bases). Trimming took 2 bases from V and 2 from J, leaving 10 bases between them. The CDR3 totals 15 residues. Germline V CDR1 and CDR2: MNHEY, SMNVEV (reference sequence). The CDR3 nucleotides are TGTGCCAGCAGTTTAAGAAGGACAGCCTACAATGAGCAGTTCTTC. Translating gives CASSLRRTAYNEQFF.

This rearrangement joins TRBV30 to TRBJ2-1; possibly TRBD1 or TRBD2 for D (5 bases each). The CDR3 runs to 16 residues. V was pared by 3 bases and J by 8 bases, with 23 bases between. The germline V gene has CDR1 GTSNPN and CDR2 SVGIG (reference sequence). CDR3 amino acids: CAWRLKQKGSRDEQFF. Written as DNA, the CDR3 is TGTGCCTGGAGATTAAAGCAGAAGGGGAGTCGAGATGAGCAGTTCTTC.

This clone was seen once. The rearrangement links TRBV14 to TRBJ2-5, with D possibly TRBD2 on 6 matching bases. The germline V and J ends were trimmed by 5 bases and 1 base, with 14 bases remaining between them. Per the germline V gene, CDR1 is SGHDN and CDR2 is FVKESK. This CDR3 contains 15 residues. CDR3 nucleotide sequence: TGTGCCAGCAGCGGCTTTGCGGGGTCCCAAGAGACCCAGTACTTC. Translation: CASSGFAGSQETQYF.

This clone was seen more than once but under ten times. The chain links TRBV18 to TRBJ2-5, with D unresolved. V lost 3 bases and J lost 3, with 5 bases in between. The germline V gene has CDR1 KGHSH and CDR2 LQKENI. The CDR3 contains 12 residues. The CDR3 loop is CASSPSKETQYF. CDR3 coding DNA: TGTGCCAGCTCACCCAGCAAAGAGACCCAGTACTTC.

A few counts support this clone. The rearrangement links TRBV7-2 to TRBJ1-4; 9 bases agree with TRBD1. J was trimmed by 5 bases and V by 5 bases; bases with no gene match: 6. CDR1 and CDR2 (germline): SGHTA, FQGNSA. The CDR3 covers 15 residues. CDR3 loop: CASSPGQGWNEKLFF. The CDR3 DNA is TGTGCCAGCAGCCCAGGACAGGGGTGGAATGAAAAACTGTTTTTT.

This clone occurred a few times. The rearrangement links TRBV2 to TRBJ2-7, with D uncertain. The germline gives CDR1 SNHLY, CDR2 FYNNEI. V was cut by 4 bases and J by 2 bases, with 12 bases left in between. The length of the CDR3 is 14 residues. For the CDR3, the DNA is TGTGCCAGCAGTGGGGGTAAGGTGGCCTACGAGCAGTACTTC. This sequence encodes CASSGGKVAYEQYF.

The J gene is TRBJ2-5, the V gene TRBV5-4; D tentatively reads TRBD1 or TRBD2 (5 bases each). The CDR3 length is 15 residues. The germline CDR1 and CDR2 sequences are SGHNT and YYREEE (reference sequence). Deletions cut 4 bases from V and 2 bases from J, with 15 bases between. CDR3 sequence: CASSMIPGPQETQYF. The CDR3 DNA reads TGTGCCAGCAGCATGATACCGGGACCGCAAGAGACCCAGTACTTC.

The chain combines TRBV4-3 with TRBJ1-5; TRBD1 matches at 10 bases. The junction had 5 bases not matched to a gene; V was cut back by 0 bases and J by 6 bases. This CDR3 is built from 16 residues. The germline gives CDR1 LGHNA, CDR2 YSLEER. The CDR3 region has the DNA TGCGCCAGCAGCCAAGATCGTGGACAGGGGGGTCAGCCCCAGCATTTT. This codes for CASSQDRGQGGQPQHF.

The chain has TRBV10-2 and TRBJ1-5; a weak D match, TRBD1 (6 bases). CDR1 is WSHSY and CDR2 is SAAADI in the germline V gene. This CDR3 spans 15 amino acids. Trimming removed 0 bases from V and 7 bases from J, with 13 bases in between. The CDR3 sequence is CASSESRGIAQPQHF. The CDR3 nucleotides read TGCGCCAGCAGTGAGTCGAGGGGGATTGCCCAGCCCCAGCATTTT.

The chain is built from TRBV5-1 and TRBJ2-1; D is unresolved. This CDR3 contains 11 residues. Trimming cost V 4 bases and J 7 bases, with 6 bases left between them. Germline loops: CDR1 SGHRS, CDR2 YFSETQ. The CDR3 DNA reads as TGCGCCAGCAGCGGGTGGAATGAGCAGTTCTTC. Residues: CASSGWNEQFF.

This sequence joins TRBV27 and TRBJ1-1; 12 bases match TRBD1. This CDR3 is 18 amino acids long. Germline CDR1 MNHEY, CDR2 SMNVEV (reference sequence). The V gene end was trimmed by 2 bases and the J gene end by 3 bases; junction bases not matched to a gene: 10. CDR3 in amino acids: CASSLGAGTGGPYTEAFF. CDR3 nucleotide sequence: TGTGCCAGCAGTTTAGGTGCCGGGACAGGGGGCCCCTACACTGAAGCTTTCTTT.

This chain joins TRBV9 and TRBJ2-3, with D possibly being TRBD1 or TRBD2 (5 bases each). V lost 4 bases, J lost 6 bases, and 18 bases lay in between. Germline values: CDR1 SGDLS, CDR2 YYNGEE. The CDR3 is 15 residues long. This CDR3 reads CASSTLGEIWDTQYF. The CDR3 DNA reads TGTGCCAGCAGCACTTTGGGGGAGATTTGGGATACGCAGTATTTT.

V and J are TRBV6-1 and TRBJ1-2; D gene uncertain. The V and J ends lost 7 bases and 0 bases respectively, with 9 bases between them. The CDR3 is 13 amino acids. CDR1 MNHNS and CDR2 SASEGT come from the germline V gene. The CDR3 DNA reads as TGTGCCAGCACCGCAGGAGCTAACTATGGCTACACCTTC. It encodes CASTAGANYGYTF.

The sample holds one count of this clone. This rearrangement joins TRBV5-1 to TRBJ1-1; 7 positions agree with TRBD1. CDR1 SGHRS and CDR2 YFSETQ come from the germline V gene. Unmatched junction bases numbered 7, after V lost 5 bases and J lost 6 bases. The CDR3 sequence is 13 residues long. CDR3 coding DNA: TGCGCCAGCAGATTAACAGGGGTTGCTGAAGCTTTCTTT. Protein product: CASRLTGVAEAFF.

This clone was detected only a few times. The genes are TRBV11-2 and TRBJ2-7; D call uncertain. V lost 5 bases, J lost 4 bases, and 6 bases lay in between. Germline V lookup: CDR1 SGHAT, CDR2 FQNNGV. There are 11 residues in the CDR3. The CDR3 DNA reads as TGTGCCAGCAGCGTCAAGTACGAGCAGTACGTC. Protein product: CASSVKYEQYV.

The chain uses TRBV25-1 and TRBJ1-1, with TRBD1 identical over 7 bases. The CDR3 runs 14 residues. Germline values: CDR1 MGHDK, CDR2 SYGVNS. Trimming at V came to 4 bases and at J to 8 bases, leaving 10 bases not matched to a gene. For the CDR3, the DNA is TGTGCCAGCAGTGCCCTTCAGACAGGGTCGGAAGCTTTCTTT. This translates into CASSALQTGSEAFF. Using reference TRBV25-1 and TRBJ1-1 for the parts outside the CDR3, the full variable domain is EADIYQTPRYLVIGTGKKITLECSQTMGHDKMYWYQQDPGMELHLIHYSYGVNSTEKGDLSSESTVSRIRTEHFPLTLESARPSHTSQYLCASSALQTGSEAFFGQGTRLTVV.

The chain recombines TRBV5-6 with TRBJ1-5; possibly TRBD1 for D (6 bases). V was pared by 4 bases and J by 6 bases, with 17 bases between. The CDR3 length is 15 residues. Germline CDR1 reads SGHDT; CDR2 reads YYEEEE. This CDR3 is CASSLQGRRGQPQHF. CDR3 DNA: TGTGCCAGCAGCCTCCAGGGGCGGAGGGGTCAGCCCCAGCATTTT.